This T cell receptor beta chain was sequenced in a study of cytomegalovirus exposure and HLA in healthy donors. On the study more broadly: Genetic ancestry analysis placed under 90% of the 350 to 500 donors that were genotyped in the Caucasian-associated cluster. Study-level points and caveats: Association of a missense DCLRE1C variant with TCR beta V- and J-gene trimming was reported in a later analysis. Some V segments, including TRBV6-2 and TRBV6-3, were excluded as indistinguishable. As was reported, the classifier diagnosed cytomegalovirus status with high specificity and sensitivity.

The PCR was carried out with 60 Vbeta primers and 13 Jbeta primers. Assay: immunoSEQ multiplex PCR; the TCRdb copy retains only in-frame clones and omits some. Among about 120,000 clones listed, 79% were seen once. The CDR3 length is 14 residues. Per the germline V gene, CDR1 is SGDLS and CDR2 is YYNGEE. Trimming removed 3 bases from V and 3 bases from J; junction bases left unmatched: 3. In the case of this clone: Its specificity is unknown.

The material sequenced was PBMCs. The chain employs TRBV9 and TRBJ1-5, with TRBD1 matching 7 bases. The source of this sequence is a man aged 25-45 years in good health and CMV-seropositive. Here the CDR3 reads CASSAGQPNQPQHF. The CDR3 DNA reads TGTGCCAGCAGCGCGGGACAGCCCAATCAGCCCCAGCATTTT.